This passage covers 32 T cell receptor beta chains from one sample sequenced in a study of blood T cells in healthy people across ages (dated by TCRdb to the mid-2010s). The protocol used for the library was 5' RACE. Data came from an Illumina HiSeq 2500. The second PCR ran for about 6 to 12 cycles and used a J-beta primer mix along with a sample-barcoded 5' primer. TCRdb reprocessed the public reads (quality trimming at Q25 with fastp, clone calling with MiXCR) and kept in-frame beta chains. Identical CDR3 protein sequences are pooled into one entry, listed with their most common genes and DNA. The sample table records approximately 770,000 distinct CDR3 sequences; 58% of these occur just once. About 20% of the sample goes to the ten largest clones. Material: blood. Source of these receptors: a young man in good health.

This clonotype occurred a few times. The rearrangement links TRBV6-2 or TRBV6-3 to TRBJ2-7; 14 nucleotides line up with TRBD2. V dropped 5 bases and J dropped 0; count of bases not matched to a gene: 15. The V gene's germline CDR1 is MNHEY and CDR2 SVGEGT. This CDR3 comprises 20 residues. CDR3 in amino acids: CASSGAFPGLAGAPSYEQYF. The DNA for the CDR3 is TGTGCCAGCAGTGGGGCATTCCCGGGACTAGCGGGAGCGCCCTCCTACGAGCAGTACTTC.

CDR3 coding DNA: TGTGCCAGCGCAGGGACTAGCGGCCTCAATGAGCAGTTCTTC. Encoded protein: CASAGTSGLNEQFF. V is TRBV2 and J is TRBJ2-1, with 11 bases fitting TRBD2. V dropped 8 bases and J dropped 6; count of bases not matched to a gene: 6. This CDR3 has 14 residues. Germline V gene lookup returns CDR1 SNHLY and CDR2 FYNNEI. The whole variable domain, remainder taken from reference TRBV2 and TRBJ2-1, is EPEVTQTPSHQVTQMGQEVILRCVPISNHLYFYWYRQILGQKVEFLVSFYNNEISEKSEIFDDQFSVERPDGSNFTLKIRSTKLEDSAMYFCASAGTSGLNEQFFGPGTRLTVL.

The J gene is TRBJ1-2, the V gene TRBV4-2; D is unclear. CDR1 is LGHNA, CDR2 YNFKEQ, per germline. The CDR3 length is 15 residues. Trimming cost V 0 bases and J 5 bases, with 13 bases left between them. CDR3 bases: TGTGCCAGCAGCCAAGACCTGGGCGGTCAATATGGCTACACCTTC. Translating gives CASSQDLGGQYGYTF.

This chain connects TRBV10-3 to TRBJ2-1, with 8 bases fitting TRBD2. Germline trimming cut 11 bases from V and 1 base from J; bases unmatched to any gene: 10. The germline CDR1 and CDR2 sequences are ENHRY and SYGVKD. This CDR3 region has 15 residues. The CDR3 is CAVLAGRGSYNEQFF. CDR3 DNA sequence: TGTGCCGTCTTAGCGGGGCGGGGATCCTACAATGAGCAGTTCTTC.

This chain links TRBV2 with TRBJ1-1, with D possibly matching TRBD1 (6 bases). Per the germline V gene, CDR1 is SNHLY and CDR2 is FYNNEI. The CDR3 consists of 15 residues. V was cut by 6 bases and J by 1 base, with 15 bases left in between. The CDR3, as DNA: TGTGCCAGCAGGCCCTCCCCGACAGGGAACACTGAAGCTTTCTTT. This encodes CASRPSPTGNTEAFF.

This clonotype came up once. CDR3 residues: CASSYNEVGQVEKLFF. The CDR3 DNA follows: TGTGCCAGCAGTTACAACGAAGTAGGGCAAGTAGAAAAACTGTTTTTT. The chain is built from TRBV6-5 and TRBJ1-4; D gene uncertain. Germline V gives CDR1 MNHEY, CDR2 SVGAGI. This CDR3 spans 16 amino acids. Trimming took off 2 bases at V and 8 bases at J, with 18 bases between the two ends.

This clonotype was seen a few times. The rearrangement uses TRBV29-1 and TRBJ2-1, with 13 bases that match TRBD2. This CDR3 region has 16 residues. With 8 bases clipped from V and 2 bases from J, the junction kept 9 bases outside the gene matches. Germline values: CDR1 SQVTM, CDR2 ANQGSEA. The CDR3, as DNA: TGCAGCATAAGGACTAGCGGGAGAGGGGCCTACAATGAGCAGTTCTTC. Translating gives CSIRTSGRGAYNEQFF.

V usage is TRBV7-9 and J usage is TRBJ2-7; TRBD2 is a possible D gene (5 bases). V lost 2 bases, J lost 6 bases, and 11 bases lay in between. The CDR3 contains 13 residues. Per the germline V gene, CDR1 is SEHNR and CDR2 is FQNEAQ (reference sequence). CDR3 region: CASSLIARSEQYF. The DNA of the CDR3 is TGTGCCAGCAGCTTAATAGCGCGCTCCGAGCAGTACTTC.

In this sample, this clonotype turned up a few times. This chain joins TRBV7-9 and TRBJ1-6; 8 positions agree with TRBD1. In germline, CDR1 is SEHNR, CDR2 FQNEAQ (reference sequence). V was clipped by 2 bases and J by 7 bases; unmatched bases: 7. This CDR3 is 16 amino acids long. CDR3 sequence: CASSLWTGTGNSPLHF. DNA of the CDR3: TGTGCCAGCAGCTTATGGACAGGGACTGGGAATTCACCCCTCCACTTT.

This clonotype was detected a few times. A single base separates this from a much larger clone, so it may be a read error. The CDR3 DNA reads TGCAGTGCTAGGGACGAGGGAAGATCACTCGGATTCTCTTCATCGATAGAGCAGTACTTC. Translating gives CSARDEGRSLGFSSSIEQYF. This rearrangement joins TRBV20-1 to TRBJ2-7, with TRBD2 as a possible D gene (5 bases). Germline V gives CDR1 DFQATT, CDR2 SNEGSKA (reference sequence). Trimming left V 3 bases short and J 7 bases short, with 37 bases between. The CDR3 is 20 amino acids.

The gene calls are TRBV4-3 and TRBJ1-2; no reliable D call. The germline gives CDR1 LGHNA, CDR2 YSLEER. There are 13 residues in the CDR3. V lost 0 bases and J 6 bases, leaving 8 bases between the germline ends. The CDR3 region is CASSQEVSDGYTF. The CDR3 nucleotides read TGCGCCAGCAGCCAAGAGGTATCGGATGGCTACACCTTC.

The gene calls are TRBV29-1 and TRBJ2-7; 9 nucleotides align to TRBD1. V gave up 0 bases and J gave up 1 base; unmatched junction bases: 7. The V gene's germline CDR1 is SQVTM and CDR2 ANQGSEA. The CDR3 runs 16 residues. The CDR3 DNA is TGCAGCGTTGAAGAGTATGGACAGGGGCATTCCTACGAGCAGTACTTC. This codes for CSVEEYGQGHSYEQYF.

The J gene is TRBJ2-3, the V gene TRBV4-3, with TRBD2 matching 13 bases. There are 16 residues in the CDR3. CDR1 LGHNA and CDR2 YSLEER come from the germline V gene. Trimming at V came to 2 bases and at J to 5 bases, leaving 4 bases not matched to a gene. CDR3 sequence (DNA): TGCGCCAGCAGCCAATGGACTAGCGGGAGTGTAGATACGCAGTATTTT. It translates to CASSQWTSGSVDTQYF.

This clonotype was counted between two and nine times. V usage is TRBV10-3 and J usage is TRBJ2-5; 9 positions agree with TRBD2. Germline CDR1 ENHRY, CDR2 SYGVKD. CDR3 size: 15 residues. The V segment lost 7 bases and the J segment 5 bases; nucleotides outside the gene matches: 11. The CDR3 protein is CAITASGTPRETQYF. Written as DNA, the CDR3 is TGTGCCATCACCGCTAGCGGGACTCCGCGGGAGACCCAGTACTTC.

The chain employs TRBV20-1 and TRBJ2-7; D gene uncertain. V shed 0 bases and J shed 3 bases, with 15 bases lying between them. The V gene's germline CDR1 is DFQATT and CDR2 SNEGSKA (reference sequence). CDR3 length: 15 residues. CDR3 sequence (DNA): TGCAGTGCTAGAGATTGGGGTCGCAATATCTACGAGCAGTACTTC. Encoded protein: CSARDWGRNIYEQYF.

This clonotype was observed a handful of times. The chain couples TRBV4-3 to TRBJ2-1, with D uncertain. This CDR3 spans 14 amino acids. V lost 0 bases to trimming and J lost 6 bases, with 9 bases between them. Germline V CDR1 and CDR2: LGHNA, YSLEER. CDR3 sequence: CASSQEGLVNEQFF. CDR3 coding DNA: TGCGCCAGCAGCCAAGAAGGTCTAGTCAATGAGCAGTTCTTC.

This clonotype was seen only a few times. This rearrangement joins TRBV20-1 to TRBJ2-1; 8 bases align to TRBD2. The J call is in doubt because the DNA end fits TRBJ2-7 better. Germline V lookup: CDR1 DFQATT, CDR2 SNEGSKA (reference sequence). The CDR3 has 15 amino acids. The CDR3 DNA follows: TGCAGTGTTCAGAGTCCCACTAGCGGCTACAATGAGCAGTACTTC. It codes for CSVQSPTSGYNEQYF.

This chain uses TRBV20-1 with TRBJ2-5; D is perhaps TRBD1 or TRBD2 (5 bases each). This CDR3 has 14 residues. Germline V gene data show CDR1 as DFQATT and CDR2 as SNEGSKA (reference sequence). Deletions cut 2 bases from V and 1 base from J, with 11 bases between. CDR3 sequence (DNA): TGCAGTGCTAGATCGGTTGGGGGCCAAGAGACCCAGTACTTC. Translating it yields CSARSVGGQETQYF.

The table lists this clonotype with a few counts. The CDR3 DNA reads TGTGCCAGTAGTCGGGACCGGTACTACGAGCAGTACTTC. It specifies CASSRDRYYEQYF. The chain uses TRBV19 and TRBJ2-4, with D perhaps being TRBD1 or TRBD2 (5 bases each). TRBJ2-7 matches the DNA end more closely, so the J call is doubtful. The germline CDR1 and CDR2 sequences are LNHDA and SQIVND (reference sequence). The CDR3 has 13 amino acids.

V usage is TRBV20-1 and J usage is TRBJ2-5; D uncertain. Trimming pared 1 base from V and 2 bases from J, leaving 2 bases between. CDR1 is DFQATT, CDR2 SNEGSKA, per germline (reference sequence). The CDR3 runs 11 residues. CDR3 DNA sequence: TGCAGTGCTAGAGCACAAGAGACCCAGTACTTC. Protein sequence: CSARAQETQYF.

For this clonotype: A read error may explain this, as a much larger clone is one base away. The J gene is TRBJ1-1, the V gene TRBV5-1, with D possibly TRBD1 on 6 matching bases. The V gene's germline CDR1 is SGHRS and CDR2 YFSETQ. The CDR3 is 14 residues long. The chain's CDR3 is CASSFGQTNTEVFF. CDR3 nucleotide sequence: TGCGCCAGCAGCTTCGGACAGACGAACACTGAAGTTTTCTTT.

The CDR3 DNA reads TGTGCCATCAACGGACAGGGGGCAACCGGGGAGCTGTTTTTT. This gives the protein CAINGQGATGELFF. The V call is TRBV10-3, the J call TRBJ2-2; 11 bases line up with TRBD1. J was trimmed by 5 bases and V by 7 bases; bases with no gene match: 3. This CDR3 has 14 amino acids. CDR1 is ENHRY and CDR2 is SYGVKD in the germline V gene.

The chain combines TRBV7-2 with TRBJ2-1, with TRBD2 matching 9 bases. Germline values: CDR1 SGHTA, CDR2 FQGNSA. V lost 1 base, J lost 10 bases, and 8 bases stayed unmatched. This CDR3 has 15 residues. The DNA for the CDR3 is TGTGCCAGCAGCTTAGTTGCGGGAGGGGCCTACGAGCAGTTCTTC. As protein: CASSLVAGGAYEQFF. Variable domain in full (rest from reference TRBV7-2 and TRBJ2-1): GAGVSQSPSNKVTEKGKDVELRCDPISGHTALYWYRQSLGQGLEFLIYFQGNSAPDKSGLPSDRFSAERTGGSVSTLTIQRTQQEDSAVYLCASSLVAGGAYEQFFGPGTRLTVL.

The rearrangement joins TRBV25-1 to TRBJ2-1; no reliable D call. This CDR3 contains 13 residues. Trimming left V 1 base short and J 5 bases short, with 6 bases between. Per germline, CDR1 MGHDK and CDR2 SYGVNS. This CDR3 reads CASSEFGNNEQFF. CDR3 coding DNA: TGTGCCAGCAGTGAATTCGGTAACAATGAGCAGTTCTTC.

V gene TRBV11-2 combines with J gene TRBJ1-4; D gene uncertain. This CDR3 has 14 residues. Trimming stripped 0 bases from V and 8 bases from J, with 10 bases between. CDR1 is SGHAT, CDR2 FQNNGV, per germline. CDR3 residues: CASSLDYLVEKLFF. DNA for the CDR3: TGTGCCAGCAGCTTAGATTATTTGGTGGAAAAACTGTTTTTT.

This clonotype was found a few times. The rearrangement uses TRBV7-2 and TRBJ2-3; D possibly corresponds to TRBD2 (6 bases). Trimming left V 1 base short and J 0 bases short, with 8 bases between. The germline V gene has CDR1 SGHTA and CDR2 FQGNSA. CDR3 length: 15 residues. The CDR3 loop reads CASSLGLASTDTQYF. CDR3 bases: TGTGCCAGCAGCTTAGGGCTAGCGAGCACAGATACGCAGTATTTT.

The chain couples TRBV5-1 to TRBJ2-7; 8 bases fit TRBD1. Germline loops: CDR1 SGHRS, CDR2 YFSETQ. This CDR3 region has 11 residues. V lost 3 bases and J lost 12; bases outside the gene matches: 5. CDR3 amino acids: CASSSDRDMYF. CDR3 bases: TGCGCCAGCAGCTCGGACAGGGACATGTACTTC.

This clonotype was counted only a few times. V gene TRBV4-1 combines with J gene TRBJ2-3, with D possibly TRBD2 on 6 matching bases. Germline V CDR1 and CDR2: MGHRA, YSYEKL. The CDR3 runs to 13 residues. V was cut by 8 bases and J by 2 bases, with 11 bases left in between. In nucleotides, the CDR3 is TGCGCCAGCGGGGGGTCCGTCACAGATACGCAGTATTTT. As protein: CASGGSVTDTQYF.

This clonotype has ten or more counts. The chain recombines TRBV3-1 with TRBJ2-3, with 13 positions matching TRBD2. In germline, CDR1 is LGHDT, CDR2 YNNKEL (reference sequence). The trim removed 4 bases at V and 6 bases at J, leaving 4 bases unmatched. This CDR3 region has 15 residues. This CDR3 is CASSPGLAGYDTQYF. The CDR3 DNA reads as TGTGCCAGCAGCCCGGGACTAGCGGGGTACGATACGCAGTATTTT.

The chain links TRBV15 to TRBJ2-4; 7 bases line up with TRBD1. The last part of the DNA fits TRBJ2-7 better; the J call may be wrong. There are 12 residues in the CDR3. CDR1 is LNHNV and CDR2 is YYDKDF in the germline V gene (reference sequence). Here the CDR3 reads CATSVQGYEQYF. DNA for the CDR3: TGTGCCACCAGCGTACAGGGGTACGAGCAGTACTTC.

Written as DNA, the CDR3 is TGCGCCAACCGTCTAGCGGGAGTTCCATACAATGAGCAGTTCTTC. It codes for CANRLAGVPYNEQFF. The rearrangement uses TRBV23-1 and TRBJ2-1; the match to TRBD2 covers 10 bases. TRBV23-1 is known as an ORF, though its function is uncertain. The CDR3 extends over 15 amino acids. The ends lost 10 bases at V and 4 bases at J; junction bases unmatched: 10.

In this sample, this clonotype turned up a few times. This chain joins TRBV20-1 and TRBJ2-1; 9 bases agree with TRBD1. CDR1 and CDR2 (germline): DFQATT, SNEGSKA (reference sequence). The CDR3 sequence is 16 residues long. V shed 2 bases and J 2 bases; nucleotides not matched to a gene: 7. As DNA, the CDR3 is TGCAGTGCTAGACCCCGGGACAGGGTGGCCTACAATGAGCAGTTCTTC. Translating it yields CSARPRDRVAYNEQFF.